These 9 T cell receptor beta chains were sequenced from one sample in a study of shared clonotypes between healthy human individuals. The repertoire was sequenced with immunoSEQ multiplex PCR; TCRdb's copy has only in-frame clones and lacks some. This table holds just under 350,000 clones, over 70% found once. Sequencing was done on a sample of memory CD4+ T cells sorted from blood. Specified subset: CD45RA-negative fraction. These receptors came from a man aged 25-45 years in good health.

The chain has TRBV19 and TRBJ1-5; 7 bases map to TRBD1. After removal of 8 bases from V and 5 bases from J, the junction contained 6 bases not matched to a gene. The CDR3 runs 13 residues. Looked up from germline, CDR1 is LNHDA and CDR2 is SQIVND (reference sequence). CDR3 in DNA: TGTGCCAGTTCTGACAGGGTTGATCAGCCCCAGCATTTT. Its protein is CASSDRVDQPQHF.

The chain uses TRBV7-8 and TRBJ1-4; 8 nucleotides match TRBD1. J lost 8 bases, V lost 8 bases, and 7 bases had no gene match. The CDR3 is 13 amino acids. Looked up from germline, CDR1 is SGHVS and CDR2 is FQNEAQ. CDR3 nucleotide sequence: TGTGCCAGCGGGACAGGTTTTAACGAAAAACTGTTTTTT. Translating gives CASGTGFNEKLFF.

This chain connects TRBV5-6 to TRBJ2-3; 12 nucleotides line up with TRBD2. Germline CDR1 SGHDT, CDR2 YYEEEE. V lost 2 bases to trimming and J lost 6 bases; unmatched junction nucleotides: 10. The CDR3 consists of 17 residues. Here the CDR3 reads CASSLRLAGDPVDTQYF. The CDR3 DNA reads TGTGCCAGCAGCTTACGACTAGCGGGAGATCCCGTTGATACGCAGTATTTT.

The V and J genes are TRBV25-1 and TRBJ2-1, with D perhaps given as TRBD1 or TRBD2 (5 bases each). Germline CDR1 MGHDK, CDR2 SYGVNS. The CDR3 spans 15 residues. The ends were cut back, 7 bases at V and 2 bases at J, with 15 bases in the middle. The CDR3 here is CASTEGNSTYNEQFF. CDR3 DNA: TGTGCCAGCACCGAGGGGAACAGCACCTACAATGAGCAGTTCTTC.

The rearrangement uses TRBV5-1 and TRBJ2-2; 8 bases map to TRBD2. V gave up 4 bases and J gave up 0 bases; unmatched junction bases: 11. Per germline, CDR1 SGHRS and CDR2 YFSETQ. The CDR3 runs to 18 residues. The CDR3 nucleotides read TGCGCCAGCAGCAGAATACCATTAGCGGGACCGAACACCGGGGAGCTGTTTTTT. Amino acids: CASSRIPLAGPNTGELFF.

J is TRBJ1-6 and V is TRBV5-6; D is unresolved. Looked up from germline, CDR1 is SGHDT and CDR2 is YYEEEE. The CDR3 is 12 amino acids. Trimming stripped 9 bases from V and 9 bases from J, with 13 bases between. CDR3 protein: CATRRELSPLHF. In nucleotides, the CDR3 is TGTGCCACCCGGCGGGAGCTTTCACCCCTCCACTTT.

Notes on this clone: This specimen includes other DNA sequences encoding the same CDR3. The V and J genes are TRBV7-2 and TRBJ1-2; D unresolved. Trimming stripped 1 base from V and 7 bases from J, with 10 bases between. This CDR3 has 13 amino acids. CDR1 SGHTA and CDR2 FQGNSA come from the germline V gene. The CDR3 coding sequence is TGTGCCAGCAGCTTAGGGGCAGGTCGTGGCTACACCTTC. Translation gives CASSLGAGRGYTF.

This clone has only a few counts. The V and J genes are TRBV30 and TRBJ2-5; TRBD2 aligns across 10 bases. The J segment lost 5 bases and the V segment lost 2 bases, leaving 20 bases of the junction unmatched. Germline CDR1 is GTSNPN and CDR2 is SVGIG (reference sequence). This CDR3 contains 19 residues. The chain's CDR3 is CAWSSGTSPASGSSETQYF. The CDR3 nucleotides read TGTGCCTGGAGTTCCGGGACAAGTCCTGCTAGCGGGAGTTCGGAGACCCAGTACTTC. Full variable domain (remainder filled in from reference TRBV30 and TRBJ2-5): SQTIHQWPATLVQPVGSPLSLECTVEGTSNPNLYWYRQAAGRGLQLLFYSVGIGQISSEVPQNLSASRPQDRQFILSSKKLLLSDSGFYLCAWSSGTSPASGSSETQYFGPGTRLLVL.

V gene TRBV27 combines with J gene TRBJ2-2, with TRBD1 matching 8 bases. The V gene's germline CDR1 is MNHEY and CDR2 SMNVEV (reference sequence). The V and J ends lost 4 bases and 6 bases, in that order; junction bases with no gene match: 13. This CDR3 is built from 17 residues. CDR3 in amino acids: CASSSPNRGARSGELFF. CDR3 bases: TGTGCCAGCAGTTCCCCGAACAGGGGGGCGAGATCCGGGGAGCTGTTTTTT.